The source of this T cell receptor beta chain is a study of T cells after yellow fever vaccination. MiXCR was run by TCRdb on the 5' RACE reads, yielding one entry per CDR3 protein. In the table there are 300,000 to 400,000 distinct CDR3 sequences, approximately 9% of which are singletons. This clonotype came up many times. Trimming took off 5 bases at V and 1 base at J, with 15 bases between the two ends. The CDR3 contains 16 residues. Germline CDR1 is SEHNR and CDR2 is FQNEAQ (reference sequence). Sequenced material: PBMCs, taken on the day of the first yellow fever vaccination. This clonotype was sampled from a man younger than 30 who received the YFV17D yellow fever vaccine. This chain links TRBV7-9 with TRBJ1-3; TRBD1 is a possible D gene (6 bases). This chain's CDR3 is CASSPEGHPSGNTIYF. The CDR3 DNA is TGTGCCAGCAGCCCTGAGGGACATCCGTCTGGAAACACCATATATTTT.